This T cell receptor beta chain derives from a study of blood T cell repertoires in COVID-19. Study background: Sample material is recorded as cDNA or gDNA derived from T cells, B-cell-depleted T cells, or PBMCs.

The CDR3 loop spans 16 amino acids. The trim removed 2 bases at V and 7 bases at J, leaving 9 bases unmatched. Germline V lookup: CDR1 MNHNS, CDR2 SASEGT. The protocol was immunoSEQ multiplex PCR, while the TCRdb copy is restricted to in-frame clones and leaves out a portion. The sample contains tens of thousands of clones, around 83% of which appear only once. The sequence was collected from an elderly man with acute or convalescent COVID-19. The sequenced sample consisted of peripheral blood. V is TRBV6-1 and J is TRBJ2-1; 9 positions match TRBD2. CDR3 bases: TGTGCCAGCAGTGAACATAGCGGGGGAAACTTTAATGAGCAGTTCTTC. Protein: CASSEHSGGNFNEQFF.